Below, 26 T cell receptor beta chains from the same sample are listed, as sequenced in a study of shared clonotypes between healthy human individuals. The data were produced by immunoSEQ multiplex PCR, yet TCRdb's version contains in-frame clones alone and is incomplete. Of under 1,900,000 clones listed, approximately 98.5% are singletons. Material: naive CD4+ T cells sorted from blood. Described subset: CD45RA+ positively selected. The receptor source for this set is a man aged 25-45 years in good health.

Turning to this clone: The sample contains more than one DNA sequence encoding this CDR3. In nucleotides, the CDR3 is TGTGCCAGCTCACCCGCGGGGTCAGGAAACACCATATATTTT. It is translated as CASSPAGSGNTIYF. The genes are TRBV18 and TRBJ1-3; D gene ambiguous. The CDR3 has 14 amino acids. Trimming left V 3 bases short and J 4 bases short, with 10 bases between. In germline, CDR1 is KGHSH, CDR2 LQKENI.

This clone was counted a single time. The chain joins TRBV6-5 to TRBJ2-7; 8 bases are shared with TRBD1. V lost 6 bases to trimming and J lost 2 bases; unmatched junction nucleotides: 9. The CDR3 has 15 amino acids. Germline assignment: CDR1 MNHEY and CDR2 SVGAGI. The CDR3 loop reads CASRPDRGAAYEQYF. CDR3 coding DNA: TGTGCCAGCAGACCAGACAGGGGCGCGGCCTACGAGCAGTACTTC.

The CDR3 DNA follows: TGCGCCAGCAGCTTGGCGCGGAACAGAGGCAGCACTGAAGCTTTCTTT. Amino acid sequence: CASSLARNRGSTEAFF. The J gene is TRBJ1-1, the V gene TRBV5-1; D is unclear. Germline V gene sequence: CDR1 SGHRS, CDR2 YFSETQ. The ends were cut back, 0 bases at V and 4 bases at J, with 16 bases in the middle. This CDR3 comprises 16 residues.

The V and J genes are TRBV11-2 and TRBJ2-5, with 9 bases aligning to TRBD1. Germline V gene lookup returns CDR1 SGHAT and CDR2 FQNNGV. V was pared by 3 bases and J by 4 bases, with 6 bases of the junction left unmatched. The CDR3 length is 15 residues. Here the CDR3 DNA reads TGTGCCAGCAGCTTGGGGACAGGGTTGCCAGAGACCCAGTACTTC. This gives the protein CASSLGTGLPETQYF.

This chain uses TRBV5-1 with TRBJ2-3; perhaps TRBD2 as D (5 bases). The CDR3 extends over 13 amino acids. Germline values: CDR1 SGHRS, CDR2 YFSETQ. With 0 bases removed from V and 14 bases from J, the gap between germline ends came to 16 bases. The CDR3 reads CASSLEGVNRGYF. The DNA for the CDR3 is TGCGCCAGCAGCTTGGAAGGTGTGAACCGGGGGTATTTT. Based on the CDR3 plus reference TRBV5-1 and TRBJ2-3, the full variable domain is KAGVTQTPRYLIKTRGQQVTLSCSPISGHRSVSWYQQTPGQGLQFLFEYFSETQRNKGNFPGRFSGRQFSNSRSEMNVSTLELGDSALYLCASSLEGVNRGYFGPGTRLTVL.

J is TRBJ2-7 and V is TRBV28; D is possibly TRBD2 (6 bases). The germline V and J ends were trimmed by 3 bases and 2 bases, with 17 bases remaining between them. CDR1 and CDR2 (germline): MDHEN, SYDVKM. This CDR3 region has 16 residues. This CDR3 is CASSLVPGTRTYEQYF. Written as DNA, the CDR3 is TGTGCCAGCAGTTTGGTGCCCGGGACTCGAACCTACGAGCAGTACTTC.

In the case of this clone: Other DNA sequences in this sample translate to the same CDR3. CDR3 coding DNA: TGCGCCAGCAGCTTGGGCTGGCTAGCGGGGGGCACAGATACGCAGTATTTT. Translating gives CASSLGWLAGGTDTQYF. The chain uses TRBV5-1 and TRBJ2-3; 10 positions match TRBD2. V shed 0 bases, J shed 1 base, and the junction held 5 bases outside the gene matches. CDR3 length equals 17 residues. Germline V gene lookup returns CDR1 SGHRS and CDR2 YFSETQ. Full variable domain (outside the CDR3, taken from reference TRBV5-1 and TRBJ2-3): KAGVTQTPRYLIKTRGQQVTLSCSPISGHRSVSWYQQTPGQGLQFLFEYFSETQRNKGNFPGRFSGRQFSNSRSEMNVSTLELGDSALYLCASSLGWLAGGTDTQYFGPGTRLTVL.

For the CDR3, the DNA is TGTGCCAGCAGCTTCAGGCTTGGGGATCGTGGCTACACCTTC. This translates into CASSFRLGDRGYTF. This sequence joins TRBV13 and TRBJ1-2; no clear D. The length of the CDR3 is 14 residues. Trimming pared 3 bases from V and 7 bases from J, leaving 15 bases between. Germline lookup yields CDR1 PRHDT and CDR2 FYEKMQ (reference sequence).

The gene calls are TRBV15 and TRBJ1-5, with TRBD1 identical over 7 bases. J gave up 4 bases and V 4 bases, and 7 bases lay outside the gene matches. Germline V gene sequence: CDR1 LNHNV, CDR2 YYDKDF (reference sequence). The CDR3 spans 15 residues. The CDR3 here is CATSKGTAGNQPQHF. The CDR3 DNA reads TGTGCCACCAGCAAGGGGACAGCGGGGAATCAGCCCCAGCATTTT.

As for this clone: The sample holds other DNA sequences that translate to the same CDR3. V gene TRBV11-2 combines with J gene TRBJ2-5; 7 bases map to TRBD2. The CDR3 is 13 amino acids. In germline, CDR1 is SGHAT, CDR2 FQNNGV. The junction had 2 bases not matched to a gene; V was cut back by 5 bases and J by 2 bases. The CDR3 sequence is CASSPGLQETQYF. The DNA of the CDR3 is TGTGCCAGCAGCCCGGGACTACAAGAGACCCAGTACTTC. Based on the CDR3 plus reference TRBV11-2 and TRBJ2-5, the full variable domain is EAGVAQSPRYKIIEKRQSVAFWCNPISGHATLYWYQQILGQGPKLLIQFQNNGVVDDSQLPKDRFSAERLKGVDSTLKIQPAKLEDSAVYLCASSPGLQETQYFGPGTRLLVL.

This sequence joins TRBV29-1 and TRBJ2-1, with 10 bases that match TRBD1. CDR3 length: 12 residues. V was pared by 7 bases and J by 6 bases, with 3 bases of the junction left unmatched. The germline gives CDR1 SQVTM, CDR2 ANQGSEA. CDR3 sequence: CSAGTGANEQFF. The CDR3 bases are TGCAGCGCTGGGACAGGGGCCAATGAGCAGTTCTTC.

This clone has only one observation. The chain employs TRBV12-2 and TRBJ2-7; the table's D call of TRBD1 was not tested on the DNA. TRBV12-2 is termed a pseudogene. CDR3 length: 15 amino acids. The CDR3 DNA sequence: TGTGCAAGTCGCGCCCGGGACAGGGATCCCTACGAGCAGTACTTC. Its protein product is CASRARDRDPYEQYF.

The chain employs TRBV29-1 and TRBJ2-7; D not certain. With 7 bases removed from V and 2 bases from J, the gap between germline ends came to 18 bases. The CDR3 is 14 amino acids. Germline values: CDR1 SQVTM, CDR2 ANQGSEA. The CDR3 protein is CSALSPGRTYEQYF. CDR3 nucleotide sequence: TGCAGCGCCCTATCCCCAGGTAGGACCTACGAGCAGTACTTC.

This chain uses TRBV11-2 with TRBJ2-5, with D unresolved. The CDR3 runs to 14 residues. V was clipped by 2 bases and J by 1 base, with 8 bases between them. Germline CDR1 reads SGHAT; CDR2 reads FQNNGV. Here the CDR3 DNA reads TGTGCCAGCAGCTTAATGATTGTCCAAGAGACCCAGTACTTC. Translated, it gives CASSLMIVQETQYF.

This chain uses TRBV28 with TRBJ2-2; a weak D match, TRBD2 (6 bases). The germline V gene encodes CDR1 MDHEN and CDR2 SYDVKM. V was clipped by 9 bases and J by 5 bases, with 19 bases between them. This CDR3 contains 15 residues. DNA of the CDR3: TGTGCCAGTTCCCCGGGACTCGTATTAACCGGGGAGCTGTTTTTT. Protein sequence: CASSPGLVLTGELFF.

The rearrangement uses TRBV5-1 and TRBJ2-1; D not certain. Deletions cut 4 bases from V and 7 bases from J, with 15 bases between. Germline CDR1 is SGHRS and CDR2 is YFSETQ. The CDR3 is made up of 14 amino acids. This chain's CDR3 is CASSAPAPGNEQFF. In DNA, the CDR3 is TGCGCCAGCAGCGCCCCCGCCCCTGGGAATGAGCAGTTCTTC.

The chain combines TRBV19 with TRBJ2-5; 7 nucleotides align to TRBD2. CDR1 is LNHDA, CDR2 SQIVND, per germline (reference sequence). Unmatched junction bases numbered 16, after V lost 5 bases and J lost 1 base. CDR3 length equals 18 residues. The CDR3 region is CASSPPRRRERTQETQYF. The CDR3 region has the DNA TGTGCCAGTAGTCCGCCTAGACGGCGGGAGAGAACCCAAGAGACCCAGTACTTC.

V is TRBV7-8 and J is TRBJ1-4; D is unresolved. Germline CDR1 and CDR2: SGHVS and FQNEAQ. Trimming removed 0 bases at V and 7 bases at J, with 18 bases between. The CDR3 runs 17 residues. CDR3 residues: CASSLASVADYGEKLFF. For the CDR3, the DNA is TGTGCCAGCAGCTTAGCGTCGGTGGCAGACTATGGTGAAAAACTGTTTTTT.

CDR3: CASSLLRGGTQFF. In DNA, the CDR3 is TGTGCCAGCAGCTTGCTACGGGGAGGGACCCAGTTCTTC. This chain connects TRBV5-6 to TRBJ2-1; 7 bases line up with TRBD2. V shed 1 base and J 13 bases; nucleotides not matched to a gene: 8. CDR1 is SGHDT and CDR2 is YYEEEE in the germline V gene. The CDR3 runs to 13 residues.

In its sample, this clone was seen once. J is TRBJ1-5 and V is TRBV28; possible D gene TRBD1, 5 bases. Trimming took 7 bases from V and 1 from J, leaving 11 bases between them. Germline V gene data show CDR1 as MDHEN and CDR2 as SYDVKM. The CDR3 is made up of 14 amino acids. CDR3 in DNA: TGTGCCAGCAATGACAGAAGGAGCAATCAGCCCCAGCATTTT. Protein product: CASNDRRSNQPQHF.

Notes on this clone: The sample holds other DNA sequences that translate to the same CDR3. The chain has TRBV7-3 and TRBJ2-1; no reliable D call. Looked up from germline, CDR1 is SGHTA and CDR2 is FQGTGA. The CDR3 runs 13 residues. Trimming left V 0 bases short and J 4 bases short, with 4 bases between. CDR3 loop: CASSLTSYNEQFF. For the CDR3, the DNA is TGTGCCAGCAGCTTAACGAGTTACAATGAGCAGTTCTTC.

The rearrangement links TRBV11-3 to TRBJ2-2; 11 nucleotides match TRBD2. Per the germline V gene, CDR1 is SGHNT and CDR2 is YENEEA. The V gene end was trimmed by 5 bases and the J gene end by 4 bases; junction bases not matched to a gene: 3. This CDR3 is 15 amino acids long. The CDR3 loop is CASSLAGGGTGELFF. The CDR3 coding sequence is TGTGCCAGCAGCCTAGCGGGAGGAGGCACCGGGGAGCTGTTTTTT.

The chain uses TRBV18 and TRBJ1-2; D gene unclear. Trimming took off 4 bases at V and 4 bases at J, with 13 bases between the two ends. CDR3 length: 14 residues. Germline V lookup: CDR1 KGHSH, CDR2 LQKENI. The CDR3 is CASSQSSGAYGYTF. The CDR3 DNA reads TGTGCCAGCTCACAATCGTCGGGCGCCTATGGCTACACCTTC.

This clone was counted a single time. This chain joins TRBV2 and TRBJ2-5; the match to TRBD2 covers 7 bases. Trimming at V came to 7 bases and at J to 5 bases, leaving 7 bases not matched to a gene. This CDR3 comprises 13 residues. CDR1 is SNHLY, CDR2 FYNNEI, per germline. Here the CDR3 DNA reads TGTGCCAGCAAGCGGGAACAGTTGGAGACCCAGTACTTC. It encodes CASKREQLETQYF. The variable domain in full, with the rest retrieved from reference TRBV2 and TRBJ2-5, is EPEVTQTPSHQVTQMGQEVILRCVPISNHLYFYWYRQILGQKVEFLVSFYNNEISEKSEIFDDQFSVERPDGSNFTLKIRSTKLEDSAMYFCASKREQLETQYFGPGTRLLVL.

V and J are TRBV19 and TRBJ2-3, with 9 nucleotides matching TRBD1. This CDR3 is built from 14 residues. The V gene end was trimmed by 6 bases and the J gene end by 1 base; junction bases not matched to a gene: 2. CDR1 LNHDA and CDR2 SQIVND come from the germline V gene (reference sequence). The CDR3 protein is CASSRDRGTDTQYF. As DNA, the CDR3 is TGTGCCAGTAGCCGGGACAGGGGCACAGATACGCAGTATTTT.

V usage is TRBV5-1 and J usage is TRBJ2-7; 11 bases map to TRBD2. Per the germline V gene, CDR1 is SGHRS and CDR2 is YFSETQ. Trimming took 2 bases from V and 0 from J; bases not matched to a gene: 13. CDR3 length equals 19 residues. CDR3: CASSFGSSGRIPLSYEQYF. CDR3 coding DNA: TGCGCCAGCAGCTTCGGATCTAGCGGGAGGATCCCTCTCTCCTACGAGCAGTACTTC. Based on the CDR3 plus reference TRBV5-1 and TRBJ2-7, the full variable domain is KAGVTQTPRYLIKTRGQQVTLSCSPISGHRSVSWYQQTPGQGLQFLFEYFSETQRNKGNFPGRFSGRQFSNSRSEMNVSTLELGDSALYLCASSFGSSGRIPLSYEQYFGPGTRLTVT.